This passage covers 30 T cell receptor beta chains from one sample sequenced in a study of blood T cell repertoires in COVID-19. The repertoire was sequenced with immunoSEQ multiplex PCR; TCRdb's copy has only in-frame clones and lacks some. Of 15,000 to 25,000 clones listed, 85% to 95% are singletons. The sequenced sample was peripheral blood. The receptors were gathered from a woman in her 50s with active COVID-19.

The chain couples TRBV24-1 to TRBJ2-5, with 9 bases aligning to TRBD1. V lost 3 bases and J lost 5; bases outside the gene matches: 9. Germline CDR1 and CDR2: KGHDR and SFDVKD. CDR3 length equals 16 residues. The DNA of the CDR3 is TGTGCCACCAGTGATACCTCGGACAGGGGAGGGGAGACCCAGTACTTC. This translates into CATSDTSDRGGETQYF.

Here the CDR3 DNA reads TGTGCCAGCAGCTTGGAAGGCCTAGCGGGTTTGGGCTCCTACAATGAGCAGTTCTTC. As protein: CASSLEGLAGLGSYNEQFF. J is TRBJ2-1 and V is TRBV5-4; 8 nucleotides agree with TRBD2. The CDR3 is made up of 19 amino acids. The V segment lost 0 bases and the J segment 0 bases; nucleotides outside the gene matches: 11. From germline, CDR1 is SGHNT and CDR2 YYREEE (reference sequence).

The CDR3 here is CASKLAGNNEQFF. In DNA, the CDR3 is TGTGCCAGCAAACTAGCGGGAAACAATGAGCAGTTCTTC. This chain connects TRBV6-5 to TRBJ2-1; 10 bases match TRBD2. V was clipped by 7 bases and J by 5 bases; unmatched bases: 2. CDR1 and CDR2 from the germline V gene are MNHEY and SVGAGI. The CDR3 is made up of 13 amino acids.

The rearrangement joins TRBV10-3 to TRBJ1-2; a possible D gene is TRBD1 (6 bases). The CDR3 loop spans 13 amino acids. V dropped 6 bases and J dropped 4 bases, with 12 bases sitting between them. Germline V gene lookup returns CDR1 ENHRY and CDR2 SYGVKD. DNA for the CDR3: TGTGCCATCAGGAGGACAGACTTCTATGGCTACACCTTC. It specifies CAIRRTDFYGYTF.

V is TRBV7-9 and J is TRBJ2-1, with 7 bases fitting TRBD2. V dropped 1 base and J dropped 7; count of bases not matched to a gene: 10. CDR1 and CDR2 (germline): SEHNR, FQNEAQ (reference sequence). This CDR3 comprises 16 residues. Written as DNA, the CDR3 is TGTGCCAGCAGCTTAGTCCGTGCTAGCGGTCAGAATGAGCAGTTCTTC. Its protein is CASSLVRASGQNEQFF.

The V gene is TRBV6-2 or TRBV6-3, the J gene TRBJ2-1, with D perhaps TRBD2 (6 bases). This CDR3 has 15 amino acids. V was shortened by 6 bases and J by 6 bases, with 18 bases between the two germline ends. Germline V gene sequence: CDR1 MNHEY, CDR2 SVGEGT. The CDR3 here is CASSSAGSRSNEQFF. CDR3 in DNA: TGTGCCAGCAGCTCAGCGGGTTCCCGGTCCAATGAGCAGTTCTTC.

This chain connects TRBV13 to TRBJ2-7; 11 nucleotides agree with TRBD2. CDR3 length: 16 amino acids. The V gene's germline CDR1 is PRHDT and CDR2 FYEKMQ (reference sequence). Trimming took 4 bases from V and 3 from J; bases not matched to a gene: 8. For the CDR3, the DNA is TGTGCCAGCAGCTCCACCGGGACTAGCGGATTCTACGAGCAGTACTTC. As protein: CASSSTGTSGFYEQYF. Together with reference TRBV13 and TRBJ2-7, the CDR3 gives the full variable domain: AAGVIQSPRHLIKEKRETATLKCYPIPRHDTVYWYQQGPGQDPQFLISFYEKMQSDKGSIPDRFSAQQFSDYHSELNMSSLELGDSALYFCASSSTGTSGFYEQYFGPGTRLTVT.

The chain employs TRBV24-1 and TRBJ2-7; no reliable D call. The CDR3 sequence is 11 residues long. Germline V CDR1 and CDR2: KGHDR, SFDVKD. V was shortened by 1 base and J by 8 bases, with 5 bases between the two germline ends. In nucleotides, the CDR3 is TGTGCCACCAGTGATTTCCAGAAGCAGTACTTC. This sequence encodes CATSDFQKQYF.

V and J are TRBV20-1 and TRBJ1-6; D possibly corresponds to TRBD1 (5 bases). CDR3 length: 14 amino acids. Germline CDR1 is DFQATT and CDR2 is SNEGSKA (reference sequence). V was trimmed by 3 bases and J by 8 bases, leaving 14 bases between them. The DNA of the CDR3 is TGCAGTGCTAGTCTTCAGGGAAGGGATTCACCCCTCCACTTT. Encoded protein: CSASLQGRDSPLHF.

This clone was detected only once. The rearrangement joins TRBV19 to TRBJ1-5; TRBD1 aligns across 7 bases. V lost 6 bases to trimming and J lost 7 bases; unmatched junction nucleotides: 9. This CDR3 contains 14 residues. Germline V gene data show CDR1 as LNHDA and CDR2 as SQIVND (reference sequence). For the CDR3, the DNA is TGTGCCAGTAGAAGGGACAGCCCCCAACAGCCCCAGCATTTT. Translating gives CASRRDSPQQPQHF. Full variable domain (rest looked up from reference TRBV19 and TRBJ1-5): DGGITQSPKYLFRKEGQNVTLSCEQNLNHDAMYWYRQDPGQGLRLIYYSQIVNDFQKGDIAEGYSVSREKKESFPLTVTSAQKNPTAFYLCASRRDSPQQPQHFGDGTRLSIL.

V usage is TRBV5-5 and J usage is TRBJ2-7; D remains ambiguous. Germline assignment: CDR1 SGHKS and CDR2 YYEKEE (reference sequence). Trimming took off 5 bases at V and 3 bases at J, with 9 bases between the two ends. The CDR3 is 12 residues long. This CDR3 reads CASSQVFYEQYF. CDR3 sequence (DNA): TGTGCCAGCAGTCAGGTGTTCTACGAGCAGTACTTC.

The chain employs TRBV6-2 or TRBV6-3 and TRBJ2-5; 8 nucleotides line up with TRBD2. This CDR3 is 16 amino acids long. V lost 2 bases to trimming and J lost 4 bases; unmatched junction nucleotides: 9. The germline CDR1 and CDR2 sequences are MNHEY and SVGEGT. CDR3 amino acids: CASSYPIFAGGETQYF. In nucleotides, the CDR3 is TGTGCCAGCAGTTACCCGATTTTTGCGGGAGGAGAGACCCAGTACTTC.

This clone was observed a single time. The gene calls are TRBV29-1 and TRBJ2-3; D perhaps matches TRBD2 (6 bases). Germline V gives CDR1 SQVTM, CDR2 ANQGSEA. CDR3 length equals 13 residues. Trimming took off 3 bases at V and 5 bases at J, with 12 bases between the two ends. The CDR3 region has the DNA TGCAGCGTTGATACGGGAGTAGGAGATACGCAGTATTTT. It translates to CSVDTGVGDTQYF.

V is TRBV5-5 and J is TRBJ1-2; tentatively, D is TRBD1 (6 bases). CDR1 and CDR2 (germline): SGHKS, YYEKEE (reference sequence). V was shortened by 3 bases and J by 7 bases, with 13 bases between the two germline ends. The CDR3 spans 13 residues. CDR3 sequence reads: CASSSLNRAGYTF. The CDR3 region has the DNA TGTGCCAGCAGCTCACTAAACAGGGCTGGCTACACCTTC.

This clone turned up a few times. The chain couples TRBV7-9 to TRBJ2-7; weak D call: TRBD2 (6 bases). Trimming removed 3 bases from V and 4 bases from J, with 16 bases in between. CDR1 and CDR2 (germline): SEHNR, FQNEAQ (reference sequence). The CDR3 sequence is 15 residues long. CDR3 sequence reads: CASSLGAGDLYEQYF. As DNA, the CDR3 is TGTGCCAGCAGCTTGGGAGCGGGCGACTTATACGAGCAGTACTTC.

V and J are TRBV4-1 and TRBJ1-2; D remains ambiguous. The CDR3 runs to 15 residues. V lost 3 bases and J lost 2, with 13 bases in between. CDR1 MGHRA and CDR2 YSYEKL come from the germline V gene. The CDR3 DNA sequence: TGCGCCAGCAGCCAGCCTTTTGAGGGAAACTATGGCTACACCTTC. Translating gives CASSQPFEGNYGYTF.

The gene calls are TRBV5-1 and TRBJ2-1; TRBD2 aligns across 9 bases. The CDR3 consists of 16 residues. In germline, CDR1 is SGHRS, CDR2 YFSETQ. With V trimmed by 4 bases and J by 8 bases, 13 bases remained unmatched. CDR3 sequence: CASSPTLAGGIDEQFF. The DNA of the CDR3 is TGCGCCAGCAGCCCCACACTGGCGGGAGGGATCGATGAGCAGTTCTTC.

V usage is TRBV14 and J usage is TRBJ2-7; 9 bases agree with TRBD1. Germline V gene sequence: CDR1 SGHDN, CDR2 FVKESK. Trimming took 2 bases from V and 5 from J; bases not matched to a gene: 10. The CDR3 is made up of 16 amino acids. The CDR3 here is CASSQIPGQGNHEQYF. CDR3 DNA: TGTGCCAGCAGCCAAATACCGGGACAGGGTAACCACGAGCAGTACTTC.

V is TRBV14 and J is TRBJ2-3; the match to TRBD1 covers 8 bases. Germline V lookup: CDR1 SGHDN, CDR2 FVKESK. The V segment lost 3 bases and the J segment 3 bases; nucleotides outside the gene matches: 8. The CDR3 totals 16 residues. The CDR3 nucleotides are TGTGCCAGCAGCCATAGGCAGGGGGCGTGGACAGATACGCAGTATTTT. It is translated as CASSHRQGAWTDTQYF.

In its sample, this clone ranks as large. V is TRBV4-2 and J is TRBJ2-2, with 12 bases aligning to TRBD2. Germline V gives CDR1 LGHNA, CDR2 YNFKEQ. Germline trimming cut 1 base from V and 1 base from J; bases unmatched to any gene: 1. The CDR3 has 17 residues. CDR3 DNA sequence: TGTGCCAGCAGCCAAGGGACTAGCGGGGTGAACACCGGGGAGCTGTTTTTT. It codes for CASSQGTSGVNTGELFF.

This clone appeared once. This chain connects TRBV9 to TRBJ1-2; 10 bases are shared with TRBD1. V was clipped by 3 bases and J by 6 bases; unmatched bases: 5. Looked up from germline, CDR1 is SGDLS and CDR2 is YYNGEE. The CDR3 has 14 residues. The CDR3 DNA reads TGTGCCAGCAGCGCCCCGGGACAGGGGAATGGCTACACCTTC. Translating gives CASSAPGQGNGYTF.

CDR3 residues: CASSQSSGRANGELFF. For the CDR3, the DNA is TGTGCCAGCAGCCAATCTAGCGGGAGGGCCAACGGGGAGCTGTTTTTT. The gene calls are TRBV4-2 and TRBJ2-2; 12 bases are a match to TRBD2. V was clipped by 2 bases and J by 7 bases; unmatched bases: 5. The CDR3 loop spans 16 amino acids. Germline V gene data show CDR1 as LGHNA and CDR2 as YNFKEQ.

The chain recombines TRBV11-3 with TRBJ2-7; 7 bases agree with TRBD1. Trimming at V came to 4 bases and at J to 3 bases, leaving 15 bases not matched to a gene. The germline CDR1 and CDR2 sequences are SGHNT and YENEEA. CDR3 length: 17 amino acids. CDR3 protein: CASSSTTRDSKIYEQYF. The CDR3 DNA reads TGTGCCAGCAGCTCGACAACCCGGGACAGCAAAATCTACGAGCAGTACTTC.

This chain links TRBV5-4 with TRBJ2-7, with TRBD2 matching over 7 bases. CDR1 is SGHNT and CDR2 is YYREEE in the germline V gene (reference sequence). The junction had 4 bases not matched to a gene; V was cut back by 1 base and J by 6 bases. The CDR3 runs to 13 residues. CDR3 nucleotides: TGTGCCAGCAGCTTGCCTAGCGGAAGCGAGCAGTACTTC. Translated: CASSLPSGSEQYF.

This clone was detected once. The V call is TRBV25-1, the J call TRBJ2-1; the match to TRBD2 covers 9 bases. Germline CDR1 and CDR2: MGHDK and SYGVNS. There are 17 residues in the CDR3. The trim removed 4 bases at V and 5 bases at J, leaving 12 bases unmatched. The CDR3 loop is CASSAQGPAGGDNEQFF. The CDR3 DNA follows: TGTGCCAGCAGTGCCCAAGGACCAGCGGGAGGCGACAATGAGCAGTTCTTC.

The chain couples TRBV6-5 to TRBJ1-5; the D gene is possibly TRBD1 (5 bases). Trimming cost V 7 bases and J 3 bases, with 10 bases left between them. Germline-derived CDR1 and CDR2 are MNHEY and SVGAGI. This CDR3 contains 13 residues. In DNA, the CDR3 is TGTGCCAGCATGGAGGGGAACAATCAGCCCCAGCATTTT. It translates to CASMEGNNQPQHF.

This sequence joins TRBV7-8 and TRBJ2-7; 11 bases agree with TRBD2. The germline CDR1 and CDR2 sequences are SGHVS and FQNEAQ. There are 15 residues in the CDR3. V shed 3 bases and J 2 bases; nucleotides not matched to a gene: 3. CDR3 residues: CASSFGTSGTYEQYF. The CDR3 coding sequence is TGTGCCAGCAGCTTCGGGACTAGCGGTACCTACGAGCAGTACTTC.

In this sample, this clone turned up a few times. The V gene is TRBV18, the J gene TRBJ1-1; the D gene is possibly TRBD1 (5 bases). Trimming removed 4 bases from V and 0 bases from J, with 18 bases in between. Germline CDR1 reads KGHSH; CDR2 reads LQKENI. This CDR3 has 17 amino acids. CDR3 DNA sequence: TGTGCCAGCTCACAGACCTCGGGCGCGGGGCTGAACACTGAAGCTTTCTTT. Translated, it gives CASSQTSGAGLNTEAFF.

V gene TRBV27 combines with J gene TRBJ2-3; 16 bases fit TRBD2. The germline V gene has CDR1 MNHEY and CDR2 SMNVEV (reference sequence). The CDR3 sequence is 18 residues long. J was trimmed by 10 bases and V by 2 bases; bases with no gene match: 12. CDR3 in DNA: TGTGCCAGCAGTTTAACCGGGACTAGCGGGGGGGGCGCGAAGGCGCAGTATTTT. Translated, it gives CASSLTGTSGGGAKAQYF.

The chain is built from TRBV3-1 (or the pseudogene TRBV3-2) and TRBJ2-1; 10 bases line up with TRBD2. Per germline, CDR1 LGHDT and CDR2 YNNKEL (reference sequence). The CDR3 spans 15 residues. V was clipped by 5 bases and J by 6 bases; unmatched bases: 7. CDR3 in DNA: TGTGCCAGCAGCTCCGCTAGCGGGAGCGGCAATGAGCAGTTCTTC. The encoded protein is CASSSASGSGNEQFF.